These 2 T cell receptor beta chains were sequenced from one sample in a study of cytotoxic CD8 clonotypes in ibrutinib-treated CLL. The protocol was immunoSEQ multiplex PCR, while the TCRdb copy is restricted to in-frame clones and leaves out a portion. The sample includes 160,000 or so clones, approximately 91% seen only once; the top ten take about 3%. The input for sequencing was PBMCs, taken at disease progression, from a patient treated with ibrutinib. The receptor source for this set is a human donor with chronic lymphocytic leukemia.

This clone was picked up one time. The CDR3 coding sequence is TGTGCCTCCCCCTGGGGGCTGAACAATGAGCAGTTCTTC. Its protein is CASPWGLNNEQFF. The chain couples TRBV30 to TRBJ2-1; tentatively, D is TRBD1 (6 bases). V dropped 7 bases and J dropped 5 bases, with 15 bases sitting between them. Germline CDR1 and CDR2: GTSNPN and SVGIG (reference sequence). The length of the CDR3 is 13 residues.

The DNA of the CDR3 is TGTGCCAGCAGCGCCCGGACCGACACTGAAGCTTTCTTT. It yields the protein CASSARTDTEAFF. The chain combines TRBV25-1 with TRBJ1-1, with D hard to call. V was trimmed by 6 bases and J by 3 bases, leaving 11 bases between them. The CDR3 is made up of 13 amino acids. CDR1 is MGHDK, CDR2 SYGVNS, per germline.